This T cell receptor beta chain emerged from a study of PD-1 blockade in classical Hodgkin lymphoma. Profiled with immunoSEQ multiplex PCR; TCRdb holds only in-frame clones, not every one. Here the sample spans about 94,000 clones, nearly 90% being singletons. All patients experienced relapse after autologous stem cell transplantation, and brentuximab vedotin exposure was variable. Study observations and caveats: Newly diagnosed patients were reported to start with lower TCR diversity than healthy donors. A significant rise in TCR diversity was seen by C4D1 for CD4+ cells but not for CD8+ cells. Excluded were patients who started nivolumab under 1 year after ASCT, a group that had lower diversity.

Germline V gives CDR1 LNHDA, CDR2 SQIVND (reference sequence). The CDR3 spans 16 residues. Losses at the gene ends were 5 bases for V and 2 bases for J; bases not matched to a gene: 6. Details on this clone: The antigen is unknown.

This specimen was peripheral blood mononuclear cells (PBMCs), taken before the second cycle of nivolumab. The source of this sequence is a human donor with classical Hodgkin lymphoma. This chain connects TRBV19 to TRBJ2-3; the match to TRBD2 covers 11 bases. This CDR3 is CASSVIAGGDTDTQYF. The CDR3, as DNA: TGTGCCAGTAGTGTGATAGCGGGAGGGGACACAGATACGCAGTATTTT.